The rows below give T cell receptor beta chains drawn from one sample of a study of blood T cell repertoires in COVID-19. Clones were read by immunoSEQ multiplex PCR, and TCRdb kept only the in-frame ones, dropping some. The sample lists 100,000 or so clones; roughly 92% were seen once. The specimen sequenced was peripheral blood. These receptors were collected from a woman in her fifties or sixties with COVID-19, enrolled during active disease. Both conserved end residues are part of each CDR3. D genes are given only for firm matches. Some rows mark clone size as missing; the rest say once, few, many or name a class of expanded clone.

j_call | v_call | d_call | clone_size | cdr3_aa | cdr3_nt
TRBJ1-4 | TRBV27 | TRBD1 | - | CASSTQDRGHVDEKLFF | TGTGCCAGCAGCACCCAGGACAGGGGGCACGTAGATGAAAAACTGTTTTTT
TRBJ1-3 | TRBV5-8 | - | - | CASSRHRAGNTIYF | TGTGCCAGCAGCCGTCACAGGGCTGGAAACACCATATATTTT
TRBJ1-4 | TRBV5-4 | TRBD1 | - | CASSLSTGTGWEKLFF | TGTGCCAGCAGCTTAAGCACCGGGACAGGATGGGAAAAACTGTTTTTT
TRBJ2-4 | TRBV3-1/TRBV3-2 | - | - | CASSQTGAKNIQYF | TGTGCCAGCAGCCAAACAGGGGCCAAAAACATTCAGTACTTC
TRBJ1-1 | TRBV11-3 | - | - | CASSLMNRAAFF | TGTGCCAGCAGCTTAATGAACAGGGCGGCTTTCTTT
TRBJ1-2 | TRBV2 | - | - | CASFGGEGYTF | TGTGCCAGCTTTGGGGGCGAGGGCTACACCTTC
TRBJ2-3 | TRBV4-2 | - | - | CASSDISSTDTQYF | TGTGCCAGTTCTGACATCTCTAGCACAGATACGCAGTATTTT
TRBJ2-3 | TRBV7-2 | - | - | CASSLSGVNTQYF | TGTGCCAGCAGCTTATCGGGGGTGAATACGCAGTATTTT
TRBJ1-6 | TRBV5-1 | TRBD1 | - | CASSVTGGNSPLHF | TGCGCCAGCAGTGTGACAGGGGGGAATTCACCCCTCCACTTT
TRBJ1-5 | TRBV6-5 | TRBD1 | - | CASNPAGGQPQHF | TGTGCCAGCAACCCAGCAGGGGGTCAGCCCCAGCATTTT
TRBJ2-1 | TRBV5-1 | TRBD2 | - | CASSSTGTSTSSYNEQFF | TGCGCCAGCAGCTCCACCGGGACTAGCACGAGCTCCTACAATGAGCAGTTCTTC
TRBJ2-2 | TRBV4-1 | TRBD2 | - | CASSLAGGLTGELFF | TGCGCCAGCAGCTTAGCGGGGGGCCTCACCGGGGAGCTGTTTTTT
TRBJ1-4 | TRBV28 | TRBD1 | - | CASSLQEGGRVNEKLFF | TGTGCCAGCAGTTTGCAAGAAGGGGGCAGGGTTAATGAAAAACTGTTTTTT
TRBJ2-2 | TRBV28 | - | - | CASSLTRGPTGELFF | TGTGCCAGCAGTTTAACGCGGGGCCCGACCGGGGAGCTGTTTTTT
TRBJ2-5 | TRBV5-1 | - | - | CASSLAGETQYF | TGCGCCAGCAGCTTGGCCGGAGAGACCCAGTACTTC
TRBJ1-1 | TRBV12-3/TRBV12-4 | TRBD1 | - | CASSFGTGTAFF | TGTGCCAGCAGTTTCGGGACAGGGACGGCTTTCTTT
TRBJ1-1 | TRBV12-3/TRBV12-4 | - | - | CASSLVAEEAFF | TGTGCCAGCAGTTTGGTAGCTGAAGAAGCTTTCTTT
TRBJ2-5 | TRBV9 | - | - | CASSIEGAEETQYF | TGTGCCAGCAGTATTGAAGGGGCTGAAGAGACCCAGTACTTC
TRBJ1-2 | TRBV5-6 | - | - | CASSRTAYGYTF | TGTGCCAGCAGCAGAACAGCCTATGGCTACACCTTC
TRBJ2-3 | TRBV3-1/TRBV3-2 | - | - | CASSPGVRVSTDTQYF | TGTGCCAGCAGCCCAGGGGTCAGGGTTAGCACAGATACGCAGTATTTT
TRBJ1-5 | TRBV7-2 | - | - | CASSLSDRTFNQPQHF | TGTGCCAGCAGCTTATCGGATAGGACATTTAATCAGCCCCAGCATTTT
TRBJ2-1 | TRBV24-1 | TRBD1 | - | CATSDGTGAGNEQFF | TGTGCCACCAGTGATGGGACAGGGGCGGGCAATGAGCAGTTCTTC
TRBJ1-1 | TRBV7-2 | - | - | CASSLDNPMNTEAFF | TGTGCCAGCAGCTTGGACAATCCCATGAACACTGAAGCTTTCTTT
TRBJ1-1 | TRBV19 | - | - | CASTPGTEAFF | TGTGCCAGTACCCCAGGCACTGAAGCTTTCTTT
TRBJ1-1 | TRBV7-8 | TRBD1 | - | CASSSQQGAEAFF | TGTGCCAGCAGCTCCCAACAGGGGGCTGAAGCTTTCTTT
TRBJ2-5 | TRBV10-3 | - | - | CAISSDSFPETQYF | TGTGCCATCAGCTCCGACAGTTTTCCAGAGACCCAGTACTTC
TRBJ2-5 | TRBV28 | TRBD1 | - | CASSSRYGDRERETQYF | TGTGCCAGCAGTTCCCGTTACGGCGACAGGGAAAGAGAGACCCAGTACTTC
TRBJ1-3 | TRBV6-1 | - | - | CASSETPGQHSGNTIYF | TGTGCCAGCAGTGAAACCCCTGGACAGCACTCTGGAAACACCATATATTTT
TRBJ1-2 | TRBV6-5 | TRBD1 | - | CASTGQGNGGYTF | TGTGCCAGCACGGGACAGGGAAACGGTGGCTACACCTTC
TRBJ1-3 | TRBV10-3 | - | - | CAIRLLGHRSGNTIYF | TGTGCCATCAGGCTTTTGGGACACCGCTCTGGAAACACCATATATTTT
TRBJ1-2 | TRBV6-5 | TRBD1 | - | CASSFGQGMDYGYTF | TGTGCCAGCAGTTTCGGACAGGGAATGGACTATGGCTACACCTTC
TRBJ2-7 | TRBV7-3 | TRBD2 | - | CASSLIPSPGGEQYF | TGTGCCAGCAGCTTAATACCCTCCCCGGGGGGCGAGCAGTACTTC
TRBJ1-5 | TRBV19 | - | many | CASSIDLNQPQHF | TGTGCCAGTAGTATAGATCTGAATCAGCCCCAGCATTTT
TRBJ1-2 | TRBV4-3 | TRBD1 | - | CASSQGGTAYGYTF | TGCGCCAGCAGCCAAGGGGGGACAGCCTATGGCTACACCTTC
TRBJ1-1 | TRBV12-3/TRBV12-4 | - | - | CASSLAGDTEAFF | TGTGCCAGCAGTTTAGCAGGGGACACTGAAGCTTTCTTT
TRBJ1-5 | TRBV6-1 | - | - | CASSVAGGSNQPQHF | TGTGCCAGCAGTGTAGCGGGAGGTAGCAATCAGCCCCAGCATTTT
TRBJ1-2 | TRBV29-1 | - | - | CSVQDEDRNYGYTF | TGCAGCGTTCAAGACGAGGACAGAAACTATGGCTACACCTTC
TRBJ2-1 | TRBV9 | - | - | CASSPQGMGNEQFF | TGTGCCAGCAGCCCACAGGGAATGGGCAATGAGCAGTTCTTC
TRBJ1-2 | TRBV5-4 | TRBD1 | - | CASSLGDRTSAYGYTF | TGTGCCAGCAGCTTGGGGGACAGAACCAGTGCCTATGGCTACACCTTC
TRBJ1-2 | TRBV28 | - | - | CASLNAGPNLRDGYTF | TGTGCCAGCTTGAACGCGGGGCCCAATCTCAGGGATGGCTACACCTTC
TRBJ1-1 | TRBV5-1 | - | - | CASSLAGIGAFF | TGCGCCAGCAGCTTGGCAGGGATCGGCGCTTTCTTT
TRBJ1-2 | TRBV25-1 | TRBD1 | - | CASSSPLGDSVYGYTF | TGTGCCAGCAGTTCTCCTCTGGGGGACAGTGTCTATGGCTACACCTTC
TRBJ2-1 | TRBV5-4 | - | - | CASSRPPLQGISSYNEQFF | TGTGCCAGCAGCCGCCCTCCCCTACAGGGTATAAGCTCCTACAATGAGCAGTTCTTC
TRBJ2-3 | TRBV11-2 | TRBD1 | - | CASSSGQGVSTDTQYF | TGTGCCAGCAGTTCCGGACAGGGGGTCAGCACAGATACGCAGTATTTT
TRBJ1-1 | TRBV4-1 | - | once | CASSHPDLTEAFF | TGCGCCAGCAGCCATCCGGACTTGACTGAAGCTTTCTTT